The TCR beta chain under discussion was sequenced for a study of CD8+ T cells in alopecia areata. At the level of the study: The study gave tofacitinib for 6 to 18 months, then 6 months off drug. Points from the study as a whole: With patients, TCR sharing proved less clear than in mice, a difference possibly related to HLA.

Reverse transcribed after extraction, RNA yielded cDNA as the sequencing template. The assay was immunoSEQ multiplex PCR, and TCRdb's table has in-frame clones only and misses some. The sample shows about 91,000 clones, over 40% of them seen only once. Collected material from alopecia areata patients comprised lesional scalp punch biopsies and peripheral blood. Comment on this clone: Its target is unknown.

The sample taken for sequencing was CD4+ T cells sorted from blood. The sequence came from a human donor with alopecia areata.

The CDR3 sequence is CASSLASIVHHNEQFF. CDR3 sequence (DNA): TGTGCCAGCAGTTTAGCATCCATAGTGCACCACAATGAGCAGTTCTTC. V gene TRBV28 combines with J gene TRBJ2-1, with D uncertain. Trimming stripped 2 bases from V and 5 bases from J, with 16 bases between. Per the germline V gene, CDR1 is MDHEN and CDR2 is SYDVKM. This CDR3 is built from 16 residues.